The T cell receptor (beta chain) under discussion was sequenced for a study of OX40 agonist ivuxolimab in advanced cancers. Findings of the study overall: CD8+ T cells averaged more expanded clones than CD4+. There was clonal expansion of CD4+ and CD8+ blood T cells by week 6 at 0.1 to 3.0 mg/kg.

The data were produced by immunoSEQ multiplex PCR, yet TCRdb's version contains in-frame clones alone and is incomplete. The sample yields tens of thousands of clones, about nine tenths seen once. Looked up from germline, CDR1 is SGHRS and CDR2 is YFSETQ. The ends were cut back, 0 bases at V and 0 bases at J, with 3 bases in the middle. This CDR3 region has 13 residues. Concerning this clone itself: What it recognizes is unknown.

The genes are TRBV5-1 and TRBJ1-1; D gene ambiguous. This material consisted of CD4+ or CD8+ T cells sorted from blood, taken in a trial of the OX40 agonist ivuxolimab. The TCR comes from an adult with an advanced solid tumor such as melanoma, head and neck, liver or kidney cancer. This chain's CDR3 is CASSLVLNTEAFF. CDR3 DNA: TGCGCCAGCAGCTTGGTACTGAACACTGAAGCTTTCTTT.